Sequencing of this TCR beta chain was carried out in a study of cytomegalovirus exposure and HLA in healthy donors. Study results and limitations: It emerged from a later analysis that several of the most significant clusters appeared to be linked to common viral pathogens.

A multiplex PCR was run with 60 Vbeta primers and 13 Jbeta primers. Sequenced by immunoSEQ multiplex PCR; TCRdb stores in-frame clones only, minus some. Of fewer than 80,000 clones in the sample, 70% to 75% were seen once. This CDR3 has 13 amino acids. V lost 5 bases to trimming and J lost 0 bases, with 8 bases between them. Germline lookup yields CDR1 MNHEY and CDR2 SMNVEV (reference sequence). On this clone itself: Its antigen remains unidentified.

The material sequenced was PBMCs. The chain combines TRBV27 with TRBJ2-7; D is perhaps TRBD1 (6 bases). The clonotype comes from a woman aged 25 to 45 in good health and CMV-seronegative. Here the CDR3 reads CASSMDSSYEQYF. CDR3 DNA: TGTGCCAGCAGTATGGACAGCTCCTACGAGCAGTACTTC.